These 9 T cell receptor beta chains were sequenced from one sample in a study of early T cells in non-severe SARS-CoV-2 infection. Using its own MiXCR run on the 5' RACE reads, TCRdb lists one record per CDR3 protein. The data contain 70,000 to 85,000 distinct CDR3 sequences, 9% to 15% of them singletons. Sequencing input: whole blood. Every receptor here comes from an adult who was a healthcare worker with PCR-confirmed SARS-CoV-2 infection or an uninfected control (not recorded which).

This clonotype was counted only a few times. This chain joins TRBV10-3 and TRBJ1-1; the D gene is possibly TRBD1 (6 bases). The germline V and J ends were trimmed by 7 bases and 7 bases, with 13 bases remaining between them. The CDR3 is made up of 12 amino acids. The germline V gene encodes CDR1 ENHRY and CDR2 SYGVKD. Here the CDR3 reads CAITQGESEAFF. Written as DNA, the CDR3 is TGTGCCATCACACAGGGTGAGAGTGAAGCTTTCTTT.

This clonotype was seen many times. The CDR3 DNA reads as TGCAGTGCTAGGGAAGGGTATCAGGGGAACAATCAGCCCCAGCATTTT. It encodes CSAREGYQGNNQPQHF. This chain joins TRBV20-1 and TRBJ1-5, with D maybe TRBD1 (6 bases). The CDR3 has 16 residues. V lost 3 bases and J 3 bases, leaving 18 bases between the germline ends. The germline V gene encodes CDR1 DFQATT and CDR2 SNEGSKA (reference sequence).

This clonotype was seen a few times. J is TRBJ1-5 and V is TRBV18; D unresolved. This CDR3 spans 14 amino acids. V was clipped by 3 bases and J by 5 bases, with 11 bases between them. Germline V CDR1 and CDR2: KGHSH, LQKENI. The CDR3 DNA follows: TGTGCCAGCTCACCTTCCTGGTTGGATCAGCCCCAGCATTTT. Encoded protein: CASSPSWLDQPQHF.

The sample holds a few counts of this clonotype. CDR3 in amino acids: CASSLEVSGSGANVLTF. CDR3 nucleotides: TGCGCCAGCAGCTTGGAGGTTTCGGGCTCTGGGGCCAACGTCCTGACTTTC. V and J are TRBV5-1 and TRBJ2-6, with D hard to call. Per germline, CDR1 SGHRS and CDR2 YFSETQ. V lost 0 bases and J lost 0, with 10 bases in between. CDR3 length: 17 residues.

This clonotype was observed a handful of times. The gene calls are TRBV11-1 and TRBJ2-6; D could derive from TRBD1 or TRBD2 (5 bases each). Trimming pared 5 bases from V and 0 bases from J, leaving 11 bases between. The CDR3 loop spans 16 amino acids. Germline CDR1 and CDR2: SGHAT and FQDESV (reference sequence). In DNA, the CDR3 is TGTGCCAGCAGCGTGGGACGTAGCTCTGGGGCCAACGTCCTGACTTTC. Translated: CASSVGRSSGANVLTF.

The genes are TRBV9 and TRBJ2-2; the D gene could be TRBD1 or TRBD2 (5 bases each). The CDR3 covers 14 residues. Trimming shortened V by 0 bases and J by 5 bases, and 8 bases separated the two germline ends. Germline assignment: CDR1 SGDLS and CDR2 YYNGEE. The CDR3 DNA is TGTGCCAGCAGCGTAGTGTGGGGGACCGGGGAGCTGTTTTTT. Its translation: CASSVVWGTGELFF.

This clonotype occurred many times. The chain links TRBV5-1 to TRBJ2-5; 7 bases are shared with TRBD1. V was clipped by 2 bases and J by 5 bases; unmatched bases: 3. This CDR3 region has 13 residues. The germline CDR1 and CDR2 sequences are SGHRS and YFSETQ. CDR3 protein: CASSFDREETQYF. The CDR3 DNA sequence: TGCGCCAGCAGCTTCGACAGGGAGGAGACCCAGTACTTC. Variable domain in full (rest from reference TRBV5-1 and TRBJ2-5): KAGVTQTPRYLIKTRGQQVTLSCSPISGHRSVSWYQQTPGQGLQFLFEYFSETQRNKGNFPGRFSGRQFSNSRSEMNVSTLELGDSALYLCASSFDREETQYFGPGTRLLVL.

The V call is TRBV29-1, the J call TRBJ1-1; D unresolved. Germline CDR1 is SQVTM and CDR2 is ANQGSEA. Between the trimmed V and J ends, which lost 1 base and 0 bases, there was a span of 6 bases. CDR3 length: 13 amino acids. The CDR3 region is CSVEAGMNTEAFF. For the CDR3, the DNA is TGCAGCGTTGAAGCCGGCATGAACACTGAAGCTTTCTTT.

This clonotype appeared a few times. This chain joins TRBV20-1 and TRBJ1-4, with D tentatively TRBD1 (5 bases). V shed 1 base and J shed 0 bases, with 9 bases lying between them. Germline V gives CDR1 DFQATT, CDR2 SNEGSKA (reference sequence). The CDR3 is made up of 15 amino acids. CDR3: CSARAGIATNEKLFF. CDR3 nucleotide sequence: TGCAGTGCTAGAGCAGGGATCGCAACTAATGAAAAACTGTTTTTT.